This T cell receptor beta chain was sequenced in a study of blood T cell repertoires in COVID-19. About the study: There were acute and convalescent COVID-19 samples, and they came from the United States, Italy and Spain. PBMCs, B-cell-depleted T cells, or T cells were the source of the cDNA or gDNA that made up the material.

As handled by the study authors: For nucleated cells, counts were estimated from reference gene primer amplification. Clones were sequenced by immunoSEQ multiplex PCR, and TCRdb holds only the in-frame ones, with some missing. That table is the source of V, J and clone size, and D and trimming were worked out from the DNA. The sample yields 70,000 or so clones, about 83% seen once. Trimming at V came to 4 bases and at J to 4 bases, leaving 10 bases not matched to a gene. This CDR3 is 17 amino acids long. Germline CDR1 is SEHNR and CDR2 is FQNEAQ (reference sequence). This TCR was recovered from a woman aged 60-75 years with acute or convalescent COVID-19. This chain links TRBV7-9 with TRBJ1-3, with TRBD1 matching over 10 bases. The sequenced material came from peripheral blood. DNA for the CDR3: TGTGCCAGCAGCTCGAGCCGCGACAGGGGGCAAGGAAACACCATATATTTT. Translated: CASSSSRDRGQGNTIYF.